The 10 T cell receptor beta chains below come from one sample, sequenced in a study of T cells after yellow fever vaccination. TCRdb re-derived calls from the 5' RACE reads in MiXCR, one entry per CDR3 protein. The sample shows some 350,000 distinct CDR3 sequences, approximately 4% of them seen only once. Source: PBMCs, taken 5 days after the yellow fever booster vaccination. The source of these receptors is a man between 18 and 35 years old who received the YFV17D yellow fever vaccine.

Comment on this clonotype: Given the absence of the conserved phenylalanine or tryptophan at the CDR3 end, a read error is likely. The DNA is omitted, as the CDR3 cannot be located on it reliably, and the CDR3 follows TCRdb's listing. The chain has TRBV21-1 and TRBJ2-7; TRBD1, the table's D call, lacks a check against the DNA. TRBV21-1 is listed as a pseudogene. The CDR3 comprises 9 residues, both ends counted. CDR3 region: CASSKEGTE.

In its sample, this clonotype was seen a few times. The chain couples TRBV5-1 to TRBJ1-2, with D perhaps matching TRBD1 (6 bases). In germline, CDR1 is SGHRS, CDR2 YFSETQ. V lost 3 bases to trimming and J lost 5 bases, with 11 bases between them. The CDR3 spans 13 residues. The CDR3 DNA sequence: TGCGCCAGCAGCTCCAGGGGAGGGTATGGCTACACCTTC. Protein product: CASSSRGGYGYTF. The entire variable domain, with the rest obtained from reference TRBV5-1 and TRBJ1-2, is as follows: KAGVTQTPRYLIKTRGQQVTLSCSPISGHRSVSWYQQTPGQGLQFLFEYFSETQRNKGNFPGRFSGRQFSNSRSEMNVSTLELGDSALYLCASSSRGGYGYTFGSGTRLTVV.

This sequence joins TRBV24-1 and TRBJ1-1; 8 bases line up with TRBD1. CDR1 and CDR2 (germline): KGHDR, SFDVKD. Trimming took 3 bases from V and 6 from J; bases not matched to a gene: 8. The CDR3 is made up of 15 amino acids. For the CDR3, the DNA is TGTGCCACCAGTGATCACAGACAGGGGAGGCCTGAAGCTTTCTTT. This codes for CATSDHRQGRPEAFF.

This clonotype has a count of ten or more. CDR3: CASSLNQGAKYNEQFF. In DNA, the CDR3 is TGTGCCAGCTCACTTAATCAGGGGGCGAAGTACAATGAGCAGTTCTTC. The chain recombines TRBV18 with TRBJ2-1; 8 bases line up with TRBD1. The CDR3 covers 16 residues. V gave up 4 bases and J gave up 4 bases; unmatched junction bases: 9. Per the germline V gene, CDR1 is KGHSH and CDR2 is LQKENI.

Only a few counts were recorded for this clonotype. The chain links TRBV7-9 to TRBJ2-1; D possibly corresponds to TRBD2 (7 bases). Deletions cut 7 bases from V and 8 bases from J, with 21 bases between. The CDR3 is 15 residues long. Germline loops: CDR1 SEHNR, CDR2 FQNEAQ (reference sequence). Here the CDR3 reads CASTSLRGAVDEQFF. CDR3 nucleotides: TGTGCCAGCACATCGCTACGGGGGGCGGTCGATGAGCAGTTCTTC.

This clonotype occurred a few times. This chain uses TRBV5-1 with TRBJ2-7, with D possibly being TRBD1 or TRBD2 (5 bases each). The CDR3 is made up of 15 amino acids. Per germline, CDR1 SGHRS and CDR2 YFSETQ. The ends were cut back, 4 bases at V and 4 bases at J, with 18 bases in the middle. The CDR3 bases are TGCGCCAGCAGCGTATCCGGGACGGCGAGTTACGAGCAGTACTTC. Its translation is CASSVSGTASYEQYF.

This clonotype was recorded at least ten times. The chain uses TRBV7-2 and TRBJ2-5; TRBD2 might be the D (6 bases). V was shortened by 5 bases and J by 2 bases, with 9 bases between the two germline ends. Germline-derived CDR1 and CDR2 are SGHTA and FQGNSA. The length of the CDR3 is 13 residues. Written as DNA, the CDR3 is TGTGCCAGCAGCCGGGACTTTCAAGAGACCCAGTACTTC. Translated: CASSRDFQETQYF.

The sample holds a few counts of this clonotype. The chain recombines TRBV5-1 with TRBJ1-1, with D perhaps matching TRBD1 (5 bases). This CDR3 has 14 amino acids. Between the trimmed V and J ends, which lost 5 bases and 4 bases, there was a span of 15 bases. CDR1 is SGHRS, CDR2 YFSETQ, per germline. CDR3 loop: CASRFGTFGTEAFF. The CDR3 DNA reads TGCGCCAGCAGGTTCGGGACCTTTGGCACTGAAGCTTTCTTT. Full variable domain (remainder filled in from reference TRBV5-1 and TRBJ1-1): KAGVTQTPRYLIKTRGQQVTLSCSPISGHRSVSWYQQTPGQGLQFLFEYFSETQRNKGNFPGRFSGRQFSNSRSEMNVSTLELGDSALYLCASRFGTFGTEAFFGQGTRLTVV.

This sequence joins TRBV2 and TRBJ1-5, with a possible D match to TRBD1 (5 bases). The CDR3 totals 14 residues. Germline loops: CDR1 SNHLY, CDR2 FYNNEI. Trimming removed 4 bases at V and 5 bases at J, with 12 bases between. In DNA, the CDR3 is TGTGCCAGCAGTGGAGAGGAGGGGTATCAGCCCCAGCATTTT. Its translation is CASSGEEGYQPQHF.

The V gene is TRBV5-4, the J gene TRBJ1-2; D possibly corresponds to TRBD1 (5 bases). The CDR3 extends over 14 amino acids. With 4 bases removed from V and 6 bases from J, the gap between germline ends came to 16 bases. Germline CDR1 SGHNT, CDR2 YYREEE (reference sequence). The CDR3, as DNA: TGTGCCAGCAGCCCAAACCTTGAAGGGGATGGCTACACCTTC. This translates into CASSPNLEGDGYTF.